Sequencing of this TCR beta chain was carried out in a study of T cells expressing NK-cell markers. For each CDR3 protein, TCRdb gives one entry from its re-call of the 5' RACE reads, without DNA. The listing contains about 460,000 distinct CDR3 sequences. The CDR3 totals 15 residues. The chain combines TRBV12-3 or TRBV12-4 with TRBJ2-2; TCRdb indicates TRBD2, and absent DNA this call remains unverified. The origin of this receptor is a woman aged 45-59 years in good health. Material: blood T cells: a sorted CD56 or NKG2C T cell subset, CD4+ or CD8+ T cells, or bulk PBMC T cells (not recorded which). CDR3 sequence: CASSPRTAFTGELFF.